Listed here are 27 T cell receptor beta chains from one sample, sequenced in a study of CD8+CD57+ T cells in acquired aplastic anemia (dated by TCRdb to 2016 to 2018). The sequencing machine was an Illumina HiSeq 2000. TCR beta VDJ combination and CDR3 sequence profiling used genomic DNA as the template. Using fastp trimming at Q25 and MiXCR clonotype assembly, TCRdb reanalyzed the public sequencing data and kept in-frame beta chains. Entries are consolidated by CDR3 protein sequence, retaining the most common genes and DNA. The sample table lists some 200,000 distinct CDR3 sequences, around 50% of them with a count of one. The top ten hold 15% to 20% of the sample. Patients chosen for sequencing had shown expansion of CD8+CD57+ cells by flow cytometry. Sequencing was performed on sorted CD4+, CD8+, or CD8+CD57+ T cells (not recorded which) from PBMCs. The receptors derive from a human donor with aplastic anemia.

Only a few counts were recorded for this clonotype. The gene calls are TRBV5-1 and TRBJ2-1, with D possibly being TRBD1 (5 bases). The CDR3 runs 18 residues. Germline CDR1 reads SGHRS; CDR2 reads YFSETQ. V lost 2 bases, J lost 0 bases, and 18 bases lay in between. CDR3 nucleotides: TGCGCCAGCAGCTTAGGGGCAGGCTTATCGAGCTCCTACAATGAGCAGTTCTTC. Encoded protein: CASSLGAGLSSSYNEQFF.

This clonotype was seen a handful of times. V is TRBV27 and J is TRBJ1-1, with D uncertain. The length of the CDR3 is 15 residues. Germline V gives CDR1 MNHEY, CDR2 SMNVEV (reference sequence). V was trimmed by 3 bases and J by 3 bases, leaving 14 bases between them. This chain's CDR3 is CASSFYGSSDTEAFF. CDR3 in DNA: TGTGCCAGCAGTTTCTATGGCAGTAGCGACACTGAAGCTTTCTTT.

This chain connects TRBV4-1 to TRBJ2-7; TRBD1 matches 7 bases. V lost 6 bases and J lost 6; bases outside the gene matches: 8. CDR1 and CDR2 (germline): MGHRA, YSYEKL. This CDR3 has 13 residues. CDR3 DNA: TGCGCCAGCAGGCCGGGACAGACGGGCGAGCAGTACTTC. Protein: CASRPGQTGEQYF.

This chain links TRBV5-1 with TRBJ2-3; 7 bases are a match to TRBD1. The junction had 12 bases not matched to a gene; V was cut back by 6 bases and J by 2 bases. The CDR3 length is 16 residues. Germline CDR1 reads SGHRS; CDR2 reads YFSETQ. CDR3 DNA sequence: TGCGCCAGCAAAATTGGCACAGGGGTGGACACAGATACGCAGTATTTT. Its protein product is CASKIGTGVDTDTQYF.

V gene TRBV24-1 combines with J gene TRBJ1-1; 7 bases match TRBD1. Trimming at V came to 1 base and at J to 8 bases, leaving 15 bases not matched to a gene. Germline V gene sequence: CDR1 KGHDR, CDR2 SFDVKD. There are 17 residues in the CDR3. Here the CDR3 DNA reads TGTGCCACCAGTGATTTTCAGCAGACAGGGCCGGGACAGGAAGCTTTCTTT. Amino acid sequence: CATSDFQQTGPGQEAFF.

This clonotype was found once. The chain has TRBV12-3 or TRBV12-4 and TRBJ2-7; TRBD1 matches 7 bases. Trimming at V came to 6 bases and at J to 4 bases, leaving 24 bases not matched to a gene. CDR3 length equals 19 residues. CDR3 protein: CASSQDFFRVGQHAYEQYF. The CDR3, as DNA: TGTGCCAGCAGCCAAGATTTCTTTAGGGTGGGACAGCACGCTTACGAGCAGTACTTC.

Here the CDR3 reads CASSLGVVQPQHF. The CDR3 coding sequence is TGTGCCAGCAGCTTAGGGGTAGTTCAGCCCCAGCATTTT. The chain carries TRBV7-9 and TRBJ1-5; D remains unclear. The CDR3 sequence is 13 residues long. Deletions cut 1 base from V and 6 bases from J, with 7 bases between. Per the germline V gene, CDR1 is SEHNR and CDR2 is FQNEAQ (reference sequence). Using reference TRBV7-9 and TRBJ1-5 for the parts outside the CDR3, the full variable domain is DTGVSQNPRHKITKRGQNVTFRCDPISEHNRLYWYRQTLGQGPEFLTYFQNEAQLEKSRLLSDRFSAERPKGSFSTLEIQRTEQGDSAMYLCASSLGVVQPQHFGDGTRLSIL.

This chain uses TRBV7-3 with TRBJ2-2; possibly TRBD1 or TRBD2 for D (5 bases each). V lost 0 bases to trimming and J lost 6 bases, with 8 bases between them. The CDR3 is made up of 14 amino acids. Looked up from germline, CDR1 is SGHTA and CDR2 is FQGTGA. CDR3 loop: CASSLTGVAGELFF. The DNA of the CDR3 is TGTGCCAGCAGCTTAACGGGGGTGGCCGGGGAGCTGTTTTTT.

This clonotype has a handful of counts. A single base separates this from a much larger clone, so it may be a read error. The rearrangement joins TRBV4-1 to TRBJ2-3; no clear D. The J call may be mistaken, given a closer DNA end match to TRBJ1-5. The CDR3 is made up of 11 amino acids. Germline V gene lookup returns CDR1 MGHRA and CDR2 YSYEKL. The CDR3 protein is CASSDTDTQHF. CDR3 nucleotide sequence: TGCGCCAGCAGCGACACAGATACGCAGCATTTT.

The chain is built from TRBV2 and TRBJ1-2; the match to TRBD1 covers 8 bases. V lost 7 bases, J lost 2 bases, and 6 bases stayed unmatched. The CDR3 spans 14 residues. Germline lookup yields CDR1 SNHLY and CDR2 FYNNEI. CDR3 sequence reads: CASTLRTGNYGYTF. Written as DNA, the CDR3 is TGTGCCAGCACTCTTAGGACAGGGAACTATGGCTACACCTTC.

This clonotype has a count of ten or more. The J gene is TRBJ2-3, the V gene TRBV5-1; D ambiguous. The germline V gene encodes CDR1 SGHRS and CDR2 YFSETQ. V was clipped by 0 bases and J by 1 base, with 6 bases between them. This CDR3 contains 14 residues. CDR3 amino acids: CASSLDGGTDTQYF. Written as DNA, the CDR3 is TGCGCCAGCAGCTTGGATGGGGGCACAGATACGCAGTATTTT. Filled out from reference TRBV5-1 and TRBJ2-3, the complete variable domain reads KAGVTQTPRYLIKTRGQQVTLSCSPISGHRSVSWYQQTPGQGLQFLFEYFSETQRNKGNFPGRFSGRQFSNSRSEMNVSTLELGDSALYLCASSLDGGTDTQYFGPGTRLTVL.

The chain recombines TRBV15 with TRBJ2-5, with 10 bases identical to TRBD2. With 1 base clipped from V and 5 bases from J, the junction kept 1 base outside the gene matches. The germline V gene encodes CDR1 LNHNV and CDR2 YYDKDF (reference sequence). CDR3 size: 14 residues. CDR3 amino acids: CATSRGTSGETQYF. CDR3 sequence (DNA): TGTGCCACCAGCAGAGGGACTAGCGGTGAGACCCAGTACTTC.

V gene TRBV12-3 or TRBV12-4 combines with J gene TRBJ1-4, with TRBD1 identical over 10 bases. The CDR3 contains 16 residues. V shed 6 bases, J shed 0 bases, and the junction held 4 bases outside the gene matches. The CDR3 DNA reads as TGTGCCAGCAGCAGGGACAGGGGTGCAACTAATGAAAAACTGTTTTTT. Translation: CASSRDRGATNEKLFF.

The CDR3 DNA reads as TGTGCCAGCAGTCCTTTGGCCCGAGGCGTGAACACTGAAGCTTTCTTT. It codes for CASSPLARGVNTEAFF. This chain joins TRBV7-2 and TRBJ1-1; D not certain. V lost 6 bases to trimming and J lost 0 bases, with 17 bases between them. Germline CDR1 reads SGHTA; CDR2 reads FQGNSA. CDR3 length: 16 residues.

Many counts were recorded for this clonotype. The chain uses TRBV19 and TRBJ2-1, with D possibly TRBD1 on 8 matching bases. Looked up from germline, CDR1 is LNHDA and CDR2 is SQIVND (reference sequence). V lost 5 bases and J lost 7, with 12 bases in between. The CDR3 has 13 amino acids. The CDR3, as DNA: TGTGCCAGTAGTCAACAGGGGGGGAATGAGCAGTTCTTC. Protein: CASSQQGGNEQFF.

This clonotype was found many times. The chain combines TRBV29-1 with TRBJ1-5; D remains unclear. Germline lookup yields CDR1 SQVTM and CDR2 ANQGSEA. The CDR3 consists of 14 residues. The ends were cut back, 7 bases at V and 0 bases at J, with 13 bases in the middle. This chain's CDR3 is CSASVGFSNQPQHF. The CDR3 nucleotides read TGCAGCGCCAGTGTGGGTTTTAGCAATCAGCCCCAGCATTTT.

This chain uses TRBV15 with TRBJ2-7; D may match TRBD1 or TRBD2 (7 bases each). V lost 3 bases and J 6 bases, leaving 24 bases between the germline ends. This CDR3 spans 17 amino acids. Germline V gives CDR1 LNHNV, CDR2 YYDKDF (reference sequence). The DNA of the CDR3 is TGTGCCACCAGCAGGATCCCAGGGGGGGGGCCTGGGGCCGAGCAGTACTTC. As protein: CATSRIPGGGPGAEQYF.

This clonotype was observed many times. The V and J genes are TRBV5-1 and TRBJ1-2; 9 bases are shared with TRBD1. CDR3 length: 15 residues. J was trimmed by 3 bases and V by 0 bases; bases with no gene match: 3. Germline V CDR1 and CDR2: SGHRS, YFSETQ. The CDR3 nucleotides are TGCGCCAGCAGCTTGGGGACAGGGGCGGACTATGGCTACACCTTC. It is translated as CASSLGTGADYGYTF.

The chain recombines TRBV7-9 with TRBJ1-1; D might be TRBD1 (6 bases). Per germline, CDR1 SEHNR and CDR2 FQNEAQ (reference sequence). The CDR3 sequence is 14 residues long. Trimming stripped 8 bases from V and 1 base from J, with 14 bases between. The CDR3 here is CASGLDSANTEAFF. CDR3 bases: TGTGCCAGCGGATTGGACAGCGCGAACACTGAAGCTTTCTTT.

Comment on this clonotype: Germline and junction disagree at one end, which may indicate a read error. The chain combines TRBV4-1 with TRBJ1-2; D is perhaps TRBD1 (5 bases). CDR3 length: 16 amino acids. Germline-derived CDR1 and CDR2 are MGHRA and YSYEKL. CDR3 bases: TGCGCCAGCAGCCAAGGTCTATGGCAGGGTAACTACGGCTACACCTTC. This gives the protein CASSQGLWQGNYGYTF.

The genes are TRBV10-1 and TRBJ1-6; D gene uncertain. The CDR3 spans 16 residues. V was pared by 3 bases and J by 1 base, with 10 bases between. Germline CDR1 reads WNHNN; CDR2 reads SYGVQD (reference sequence). The CDR3 nucleotides are TGCGCCAGCAGTGAACGACTAAGTTCCTATAATTCACCCCTCCACTTT. This translates into CASSERLSSYNSPLHF.

The chain is built from TRBV19 and TRBJ1-5; 12 nucleotides align to TRBD1. The germline V gene encodes CDR1 LNHDA and CDR2 SQIVND (reference sequence). The CDR3 totals 16 residues. The ends lost 3 bases at V and 7 bases at J; junction bases unmatched: 7. CDR3 region: CASSIPGQGAKQPQHF. The CDR3 DNA is TGTGCCAGTAGTATTCCGGGACAGGGGGCTAAACAGCCCCAGCATTTT. Full variable domain (rest looked up from reference TRBV19 and TRBJ1-5): DGGITQSPKYLFRKEGQNVTLSCEQNLNHDAMYWYRQDPGQGLRLIYYSQIVNDFQKGDIAEGYSVSREKKESFPLTVTSAQKNPTAFYLCASSIPGQGAKQPQHFGDGTRLSIL.

Only a few counts were recorded for this clonotype. The gene calls are TRBV10-1 and TRBJ1-2, with a tentative D call TRBD1 (5 bases). Trimming cost V 0 bases and J 8 bases, with 10 bases left between them. The germline V gene has CDR1 WNHNN and CDR2 SYGVQD (reference sequence). The CDR3 is made up of 13 amino acids. The CDR3 region is CASSESQGRGYTF. CDR3 sequence (DNA): TGCGCCAGCAGTGAGTCGCAGGGACGAGGCTACACCTTC.

This clonotype was seen repeatedly, ten times or more. The CDR3 reads CASSLGIWDTEAFF. The CDR3 coding sequence is TGTGCCAGCAGCTTGGGAATTTGGGACACTGAAGCTTTCTTT. The rearrangement uses TRBV7-2 and TRBJ1-1; no firm D call. V was cut by 3 bases and J by 3 bases, with 11 bases left in between. The CDR3 contains 14 residues. From germline, CDR1 is SGHTA and CDR2 FQGNSA.

With regard to this clonotype: This may stem from a read error, because a much larger clone lies one nucleotide away. The chain carries TRBV5-1 and TRBJ1-3, with D unclear. V gave up 0 bases and J gave up 0 bases, with 13 bases separating them. Per germline, CDR1 SGHRS and CDR2 YFSETQ. The CDR3 covers 17 residues. CDR3 loop: CASSLEGSPFSGNTIYF. Here the CDR3 DNA reads TGCGCCAGCAGCTTGGAGGGAAGCCCATTCTCTGGAAACACCATATATTTT.

In nucleotides, the CDR3 is TGTGCCAGCAAAACGCGGACAGATTCACCCCTCCACTTT. Encoded protein: CASKTRTDSPLHF. The chain couples TRBV25-1 to TRBJ1-6; perhaps TRBD1 as D (6 bases). Trimming removed 7 bases from V and 8 bases from J, with 12 bases in between. Germline CDR1 and CDR2: MGHDK and SYGVNS. The length of the CDR3 is 13 residues. Supplemented by reference TRBV25-1 and TRBJ1-6, the full variable domain reads EADIYQTPRYLVIGTGKKITLECSQTMGHDKMYWYQQDPGMELHLIHYSYGVNSTEKGDLSSESTVSRIRTEHFPLTLESARPSHTSQYLCASKTRTDSPLHFGNGTRLTVT.

The chain combines TRBV15 with TRBJ2-7; 10 bases agree with TRBD1. Per germline, CDR1 LNHNV and CDR2 YYDKDF (reference sequence). J lost 5 bases, V lost 1 base, and 5 bases had no gene match. CDR3 length: 15 residues. The CDR3 DNA sequence: TGTGCCACCAGCAGAGGGGGGGACAGGGGACACGAGCAGTACTTC. Its translation: CATSRGGDRGHEQYF. Filled out from reference TRBV15 and TRBJ2-7, the complete variable domain reads DAMVIQNPRYQVTQFGKPVTLSCSQTLNHNVMYWYQQKSSQAPKLLFHYYDKDFNNEADTPDNFQSRRPNTSFCFLDIRSPGLGDTAMYLCATSRGGDRGHEQYFGPGTRLTVT.